This T cell receptor beta chain was sequenced in a study of CD4 T cells in relation to SARS-CoV-2 and coronaviruses. Study overall: After around 10 days of antigen culture, PBMC TCR beta CDR3s were sequenced. Study-wide points: Around 62% of donors had memory CD4+ clonotypes crossrecognizing SARS-CoV-2 and common cold coronavirus spike.

Sequencing used immunoSEQ multiplex PCR; TCRdb keeps in-frame clones, though not all of them. The sample comprises tens of thousands of clones, over 60% of which are singletons, and 20% to 25% rests with the top ten. CDR1 SEHNR and CDR2 FQNEAQ come from the germline V gene (reference sequence). CDR3 size: 16 residues. With 8 bases clipped from V and 5 bases from J, the junction kept 9 bases outside the gene matches. This clone came up a few times. Its antigen remains unknown. The unexposed donors gave CD4+ T cells in 2011-2018, prior to COVID-19. After approximately ten days of culture, CD4+ T cells were isolated. Testing used SARS-CoV-2 S/N and four cold-coronavirus spikes on unexposed-donor CD4+ T cells, cells permitting.

The chain has TRBV7-9 and TRBJ2-2, with 12 bases matching TRBD2. The sequence was obtained from a human donor in good health. Sequenced material: CD4+ T cells from PBMCs, cultured in vitro. The CDR3 is CASAPSGRARTGELFF. The CDR3 nucleotides read TGTGCCAGCGCCCCTAGCGGGAGGGCCCGGACCGGGGAGCTGTTTTTT.